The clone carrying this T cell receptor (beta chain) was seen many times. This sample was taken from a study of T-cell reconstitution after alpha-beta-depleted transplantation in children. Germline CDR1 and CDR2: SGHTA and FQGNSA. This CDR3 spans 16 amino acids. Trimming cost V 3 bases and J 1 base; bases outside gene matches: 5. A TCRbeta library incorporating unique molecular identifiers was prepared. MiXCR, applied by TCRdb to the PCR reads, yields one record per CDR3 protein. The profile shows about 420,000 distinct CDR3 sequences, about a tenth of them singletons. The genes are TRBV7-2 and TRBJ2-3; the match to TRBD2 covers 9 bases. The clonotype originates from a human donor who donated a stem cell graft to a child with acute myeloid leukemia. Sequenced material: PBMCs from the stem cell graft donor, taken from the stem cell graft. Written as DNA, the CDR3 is TGTGCCAGCAGCTTTTCCGGGACTAGCCGCACAGATACGCAGTATTTT. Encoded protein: CASSFSGTSRTDTQYF.